The clone carrying this T cell receptor beta chain was found a few times. MiXCR, applied by TCRdb to the RT-PCR reads, yields one record per CDR3 protein. Of hundreds of thousands of distinct CDR3 sequences in the sample, approximately 10% were seen once. This sample is drawn from a study of response to subunit inactivated influenza vaccine. The data were also submitted as part of a second study, on T cells expressing NK-cell markers. That work adds: Generation of TCR beta cDNA was performed by 5'RACE template switching incorporating UMIs. In sorted CD3+CD56+NKG2C+, CD3+CD56+NKG2C- and CD3+CD56-NKG2C+ T cells, TCR beta repertoires were obtained. Top CD8+ clonotypes included the dominant CD3+CD56+NKG2C+ clonotypes in 5 or 6 donors. Leadership of the CD3+CD56-NKG2C+ fraction also belonged to these clonotypes in several donors.

The sample here was PBMCs from blood, taken on the day of vaccination. The clonotype originates from a man aged 50-60 years who received an inactivated influenza vaccine.

The CDR3 coding sequence is TGTGCCAGCAGCCAAGGAGGGCAGGGAATAGATTCACCCCTCCACTTT. Encoded protein: CASSQGGQGIDSPLHF. V and J are TRBV3-1 and TRBJ1-6; TRBD1 is a possible D gene (5 bases). The V end lost 1 base, the J end lost 8 bases, and 15 bases lay between the germline ends. Germline V gene sequence: CDR1 LGHDT, CDR2 YNNKEL (reference sequence). The CDR3 is made up of 16 amino acids.